This TCR beta chain was identified in a study of shared clonotypes between healthy human individuals. In the study overall: Each donor contributed plates that comprised three CD4 naive, three CD4 memory, two CD8 naive and one CD8 memory. Findings of the study overall: Sequencing depth was a factor that was expected to affect clonotype sharing among donors.

With regard to this clone: Its antigen is currently unknown.

This CDR3 is built from 16 residues. Trimming removed 2 bases from V and 7 bases from J, with 21 bases in between. Looked up from germline, CDR1 is MNHEY and CDR2 is SMNVEV (reference sequence). Only in-frame clones appear in the TCRdb table, and some are missing; sequencing was by immunoSEQ multiplex PCR. The repertoire holds about 2.3 million clones, with less than 95% as singletons. The sequenced sample was naive CD4+ T cells from PBMCs. Sample subset: CD45RA+ positively selected. The J gene is TRBJ2-7, the V gene TRBV27; tentative D call: TRBD1 (7 bases). The receptor was derived from a man aged 18-30 years in good health. Some clones in this sample may be carry-over from other donors' samples. CDR3 in amino acids: CASSLRGGGGSGEQYF. The CDR3, as DNA: TGTGCCAGCAGTTTAAGAGGGGGCGGAGGGTCCGGAGAGCAGTACTTC.